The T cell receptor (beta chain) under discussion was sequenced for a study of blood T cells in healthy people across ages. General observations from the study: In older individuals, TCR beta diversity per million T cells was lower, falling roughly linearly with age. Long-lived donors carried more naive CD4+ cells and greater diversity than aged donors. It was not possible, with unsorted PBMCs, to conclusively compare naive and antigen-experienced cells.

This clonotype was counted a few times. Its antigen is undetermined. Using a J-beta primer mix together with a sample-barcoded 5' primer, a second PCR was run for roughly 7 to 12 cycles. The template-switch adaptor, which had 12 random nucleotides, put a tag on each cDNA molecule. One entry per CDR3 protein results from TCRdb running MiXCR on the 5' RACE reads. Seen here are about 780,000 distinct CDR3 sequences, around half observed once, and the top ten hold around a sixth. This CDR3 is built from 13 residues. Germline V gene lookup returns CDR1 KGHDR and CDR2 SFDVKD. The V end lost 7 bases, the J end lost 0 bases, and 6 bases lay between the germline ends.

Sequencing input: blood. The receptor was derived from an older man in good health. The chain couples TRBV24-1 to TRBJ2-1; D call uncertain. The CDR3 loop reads CATRGSSYNEQFF. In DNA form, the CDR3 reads TGTGCCACCAGAGGCAGCTCCTACAATGAGCAGTTCTTC.